Reported below is one T cell receptor beta chain. Its cognate antigen is unknown. The CDR3 contains 15 residues. The germline CDR1 and CDR2 sequences are KGHSH and LQKENI. The junction had 1 base not matched to a gene; V was cut back by 1 base and J by 1 base. This sample is part of a study of T cell responses to AZD1222 COVID-19 vaccine. Findings and caveats of the study: Nearly half of spike-specific TCRs reportedly go after variant regions that carry no mutations. Baseline seropositivity occurred in only a handful of AZD1222 recipients. With dominance at 160-218 and 743-854, vaccine-associated CD4 TCRs spanned spike.

Using immunoSEQ multiplex PCR, the repertoire was profiled, and TCRdb retains in-frame clones only, with some absent. The data contain 100,000 to 150,000 clones, around 89% of them singletons. This TCR was sampled from an adult in good health. The V call is TRBV18, the J call TRBJ2-5; 9 bases line up with TRBD2. Source: peripheral blood, taken on day 0 of AZD1222 vaccination. The CDR3 DNA reads as TGTGCCAGCTCACCACAGGGACTAGCCCAAGAGACCCAGTACTTC. It translates to CASSPQGLAQETQYF.